One sample yielded the 17 T cell receptor beta chains listed below, sequenced in a study of cytomegalovirus exposure and HLA in healthy donors. This table comes from immunoSEQ multiplex PCR, and its TCRdb copy is limited to in-frame clones, with some not included. Altogether about 160,000 clones are present, approximately 89% being singletons, with the ten largest covering over 9%. The sequenced material came from PBMCs. The receptors here all came from a woman aged 18 to 35 in good health and CMV-seropositive.

This rearrangement joins TRBV4-3 to TRBJ2-3, with 7 positions matching TRBD2. V lost 4 bases to trimming and J lost 6 bases; unmatched junction nucleotides: 13. Germline-derived CDR1 and CDR2 are LGHNA and YSLEER. The CDR3 has 16 amino acids. The CDR3 sequence is CASSRYLAAKGDTQYF. The CDR3 nucleotides are TGCGCCAGCAGCCGGTATCTAGCGGCCAAGGGGGATACGCAGTATTTT.

This clone was seen only once. The J gene is TRBJ2-1, the V gene TRBV28, with 8 bases that match TRBD1. J gave up 9 bases and V 6 bases, and 16 bases lay outside the gene matches. Germline-derived CDR1 and CDR2 are MDHEN and SYDVKM. The CDR3 covers 16 residues. CDR3 sequence: CASSRGGDRRYGEQFF. CDR3 nucleotides: TGTGCCAGCAGCCGTGGAGGGGACAGGCGCTACGGTGAGCAGTTCTTC.

The chain joins TRBV9 to TRBJ2-2, with TRBD1 as a possible D gene (6 bases). The length of the CDR3 is 18 residues. The germline V gene has CDR1 SGDLS and CDR2 YYNGEE. V gave up 2 bases and J gave up 7 bases, with 24 bases separating them. CDR3 residues: CASSVRGQYQIMHGELFF. CDR3 nucleotides: TGTGCCAGCAGCGTTAGGGGACAATATCAGATTATGCACGGGGAGCTGTTTTTT. Complete variable domain (other parts from reference TRBV9 and TRBJ2-2): DSGVTQTPKHLITATGQRVTLRCSPRSGDLSVYWYQQSLDQGLQFLIQYYNGEERAKGNILERFSAQQFPDLHSELNLSSLELGDSALYFCASSVRGQYQIMHGELFFGEGSRLTVL.

This chain connects TRBV10-3 to TRBJ2-1; the D gene is possibly TRBD1 (5 bases). Trimming took 11 bases from V and 7 from J, leaving 15 bases between them. This CDR3 contains 12 residues. The germline gives CDR1 ENHRY, CDR2 SYGVKD. The CDR3 nucleotides are TGTGCCGCCTCGGAGCAGGGTAATGAGCAGTTCTTC. The encoded protein is CAASEQGNEQFF.

A few counts support this clone. The V call is TRBV4-1, the J call TRBJ2-7; D not resolved. Germline CDR1 MGHRA, CDR2 YSYEKL. Deletions cut 0 bases from V and 7 bases from J, with 7 bases between. CDR3 length equals 12 residues. In nucleotides, the CDR3 is TGCGCCAGCAGCCAAGATACATCAGAGCAGTACTTC. This encodes CASSQDTSEQYF.

The chain recombines TRBV6-5 with TRBJ2-3; a weak D match, TRBD2 (6 bases). Germline CDR1 and CDR2: MNHEY and SVGAGI. The CDR3 contains 15 residues. V lost 7 bases, J lost 3 bases, and 17 bases lay in between. The CDR3: CASTPISAGTDTQYF. Here the CDR3 DNA reads TGTGCCAGCACTCCCATTTCGGCGGGGACAGATACGCAGTATTTT.

This clone appeared a few times. V usage is TRBV6-4 and J usage is TRBJ2-1; 10 bases map to TRBD2. This CDR3 region has 15 residues. In germline, CDR1 is MRHNA, CDR2 SNTAGT. V was pared by 6 bases and J by 7 bases, with 9 bases of the junction left unmatched. CDR3 coding DNA: TGTGCCAGCAGCCTACTAGCGGGATCCGGTAATGAGCAGTTCTTC. Residues: CASSLLAGSGNEQFF.

The chain employs TRBV7-9 and TRBJ2-7; D remains unclear. V dropped 1 base and J dropped 4 bases, with 11 bases sitting between them. Germline CDR1 is SEHNR and CDR2 is FQNEAQ (reference sequence). There are 14 residues in the CDR3. CDR3 DNA sequence: TGTGCCAGCAGCTTAGAAAGGCGGAGATACGAGCAGTACTTC. Translating it yields CASSLERRRYEQYF.

J is TRBJ1-4 and V is TRBV2, with D unresolved. The germline CDR1 and CDR2 sequences are SNHLY and FYNNEI. CDR3 length: 13 residues. V gave up 2 bases and J gave up 5 bases, with 6 bases separating them. For the CDR3, the DNA is TGTGCCAGCAGTGAAACGAGAAATGAAAAACTGTTTTTT. Translating it yields CASSETRNEKLFF.

The gene calls are TRBV30 and TRBJ2-3; TRBD1 aligns across 9 bases. Trimming at V came to 7 bases and at J to 0 bases, leaving 2 bases not matched to a gene. The CDR3 loop spans 13 amino acids. Per the germline V gene, CDR1 is GTSNPN and CDR2 is SVGIG (reference sequence). The CDR3 is CALTGGSTDTQYF. CDR3 nucleotide sequence: TGTGCCTTGACAGGGGGGAGCACAGATACGCAGTATTTT.

CDR3 sequence: CASSPQGNQPQHF. The CDR3 DNA reads as TGTGCCAGCTCACCCCAGGGTAACCAGCCCCAGCATTTT. The chain uses TRBV18 and TRBJ1-5; the D gene is possibly TRBD1 (5 bases). In germline, CDR1 is KGHSH, CDR2 LQKENI. Trimming shortened V by 3 bases and J by 7 bases, and 10 bases separated the two germline ends. The CDR3 covers 13 residues.

The chain couples TRBV5-6 to TRBJ2-7; 8 bases match TRBD2. The CDR3 totals 15 residues. J was trimmed by 2 bases and V by 6 bases; bases with no gene match: 10. Germline CDR1 SGHDT, CDR2 YYEEEE. CDR3 nucleotide sequence: TGTGCCAGCAACGACCACGAGACTAGCGCCTACGAGCAGTACTTC. It yields the protein CASNDHETSAYEQYF.

The sample holds one count of this clone. The genes are TRBV5-6 and TRBJ1-5, with D possibly matching TRBD1 (5 bases). This CDR3 is 17 amino acids long. Germline-derived CDR1 and CDR2 are SGHDT and YYEEEE. V lost 2 bases, J lost 1 base, and 16 bases lay in between. The CDR3 bases are TGTGCCAGCAGCTTATACCCAGGGTTTGGGAGCAATCAGCCCCAGCATTTT. Amino acid sequence: CASSLYPGFGSNQPQHF.

The DNA of the CDR3 is TGTGCCAGCAGCTCTAAAGCGGGGGTCCCCTACGAGCAGTACTTC. Encoded protein: CASSSKAGVPYEQYF. This sequence joins TRBV7-9 and TRBJ2-7; 8 positions agree with TRBD2. The CDR3 is made up of 15 amino acids. The V and J ends lost 4 bases and 2 bases, in that order; junction bases with no gene match: 7. Germline V lookup: CDR1 SEHNR, CDR2 FQNEAQ (reference sequence).

V usage is TRBV30 and J usage is TRBJ2-5, with D possibly being TRBD2 (7 bases). Germline CDR1 is GTSNPN and CDR2 is SVGIG (reference sequence). Trimming cost V 4 bases and J 1 base, with 16 bases left between them. This CDR3 has 15 amino acids. CDR3 bases: TGTGCCTGGAACACAGGGAGGGGAGCCCAAGAGACCCAGTACTTC. It yields the protein CAWNTGRGAQETQYF.

V usage is TRBV6-5 and J usage is TRBJ2-1, with D possibly being TRBD2 (5 bases). The ends were cut back, 0 bases at V and 3 bases at J, with 9 bases in the middle. Germline-derived CDR1 and CDR2 are MNHEY and SVGAGI. CDR3 size: 15 residues. CDR3 amino acids: CASSYSGGRYNEQFF. CDR3 DNA: TGTGCCAGCAGTTACTCGGGCGGGCGCTACAATGAGCAGTTCTTC.

CDR3 loop: CASSVGGGGGQPQHF. The CDR3 region has the DNA TGCGCCAGCAGTGTTGGCGGGGGGGGAGGTCAGCCCCAGCATTTT. The V and J genes are TRBV10-2 and TRBJ1-5; tentative D call: TRBD1 (5 bases). Germline values: CDR1 WSHSY, CDR2 SAAADI. Trimming left V 4 bases short and J 6 bases short, with 16 bases between. The CDR3 length is 15 residues.